A single sample gave rise to the 10 T cell receptor beta chains below, sequenced in a study of T cell responses to AZD1222 COVID-19 vaccine. TCRdb keeps only in-frame clones here, not all; method: immunoSEQ multiplex PCR. The sample yields about 100,000 clones, around 87% seen once. The sample consisted of peripheral blood, taken 28 days after the second AZD1222 dose. The source of these receptors is an adult who received the AZD1222 COVID-19 vaccine.

V is TRBV7-2 and J is TRBJ2-7, with 7 bases fitting TRBD2. Trimming cost V 4 bases and J 7 bases; bases outside gene matches: 13. CDR3 length: 15 residues. Germline V gene lookup returns CDR1 SGHTA and CDR2 FQGNSA. The CDR3 protein is CASSYRLAGAGEQYF. DNA for the CDR3: TGTGCCAGCAGCTACCGACTAGCCGGGGCGGGGGAGCAGTACTTC.

V is TRBV29-1 and J is TRBJ2-5; no clear D gene. There are 12 residues in the CDR3. Trimming took off 7 bases at V and 5 bases at J, with 14 bases between the two ends. The germline V gene encodes CDR1 SQVTM and CDR2 ANQGSEA. The chain's CDR3 is CSAAVVGETQYF. Written as DNA, the CDR3 is TGCAGCGCCGCCGTCGTCGGCGAGACCCAGTACTTC.

The chain couples TRBV7-2 to TRBJ1-4; D is undetermined. The germline V gene encodes CDR1 SGHTA and CDR2 FQGNSA. This CDR3 spans 14 amino acids. V lost 3 bases and J 7 bases, leaving 12 bases between the germline ends. Written as DNA, the CDR3 is TGTGCCAGCAGCTTTCTAAGGGTTGGTGAAAAACTGTTTTTT. Translated, it gives CASSFLRVGEKLFF.

V is TRBV3-1 (or the pseudogene TRBV3-2) and J is TRBJ2-1; TRBD1 or TRBD2 may be the D gene (5 bases each). The germline V gene has CDR1 LGHDT and CDR2 YNNKEL (reference sequence). This CDR3 comprises 13 residues. The germline V and J ends were trimmed by 3 bases and 10 bases, with 13 bases remaining between them. In nucleotides, the CDR3 is TGTGCCAGCAGCCAGAACCTGGGGGACGAGCAGTTCTTC. Translation gives CASSQNLGDEQFF.

J is TRBJ1-1 and V is TRBV5-1, with a tentative D call TRBD1 (5 bases). Deletions cut 0 bases from V and 4 bases from J, with 10 bases between. Per the germline V gene, CDR1 is SGHRS and CDR2 is YFSETQ. There are 14 residues in the CDR3. CDR3 loop: CASSLAAGGTEAFF. CDR3 DNA sequence: TGCGCCAGCAGCTTGGCCGCGGGGGGCACTGAAGCTTTCTTT.

The V and J genes are TRBV5-1 and TRBJ2-2; 9 bases are a match to TRBD2. The trim removed 0 bases at V and 7 bases at J, leaving 1 base unmatched. Looked up from germline, CDR1 is SGHRS and CDR2 is YFSETQ. The CDR3 runs to 14 residues. This CDR3 reads CASSLGSGSGELFF. The CDR3 DNA reads as TGCGCCAGCAGCTTGGGTAGCGGGAGCGGGGAGCTGTTTTTT.

The rearrangement joins TRBV6-6 to TRBJ2-7; the D gene is possibly TRBD2 (7 bases). Trimming took off 6 bases at V and 5 bases at J, with 17 bases between the two ends. The length of the CDR3 is 14 residues. The germline V gene encodes CDR1 MNHNY and CDR2 SVGAGI (reference sequence). The DNA for the CDR3 is TGTGCCAGCAGCCCCGAGTGGGGGGGCAACGAGCAGTACTTC. Residues: CASSPEWGGNEQYF.

The chain has TRBV27 and TRBJ1-1; D is ambiguous. V lost 2 bases to trimming and J lost 6 bases, with 10 bases between them. From germline, CDR1 is MNHEY and CDR2 SMNVEV (reference sequence). The length of the CDR3 is 13 residues. CDR3 protein: CASSLRAAPEAFF. The CDR3 nucleotides are TGTGCCAGCAGTTTACGGGCAGCACCTGAAGCTTTCTTT.

CDR3: CASSFGAAAYYGYTF. The CDR3 region has the DNA TGCGCCAGCAGCTTCGGGGCGGCGGCGTACTATGGCTACACCTTC. This sequence joins TRBV5-1 and TRBJ1-2; D is possibly TRBD1 (5 bases). V was clipped by 2 bases and J by 3 bases, with 14 bases between them. The CDR3 is 15 residues long. The germline gives CDR1 SGHRS, CDR2 YFSETQ.

The CDR3 protein is CASSQDQTDTQYF. DNA of the CDR3: TGTGCCAGCAGCCAGGACCAAACAGATACGCAGTATTTT. The V and J genes are TRBV7-9 and TRBJ2-3; D uncertain. Trimming stripped 5 bases from V and 3 bases from J, with 9 bases between. The CDR3 length is 13 residues. Germline CDR1 is SEHNR and CDR2 is FQNEAQ (reference sequence).